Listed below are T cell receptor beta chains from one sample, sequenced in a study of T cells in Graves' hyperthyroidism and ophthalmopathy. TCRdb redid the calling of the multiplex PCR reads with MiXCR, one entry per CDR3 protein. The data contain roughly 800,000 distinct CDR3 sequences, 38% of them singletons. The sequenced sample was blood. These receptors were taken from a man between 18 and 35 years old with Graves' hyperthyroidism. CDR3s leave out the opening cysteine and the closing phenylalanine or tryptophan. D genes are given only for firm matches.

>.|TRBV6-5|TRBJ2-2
ASTSMRTGELF
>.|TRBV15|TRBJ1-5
ATSSFGSASNQPQH
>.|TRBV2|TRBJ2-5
ASSEMNGAAQY
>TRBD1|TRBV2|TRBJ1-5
ASSQGMGQGNQPQH
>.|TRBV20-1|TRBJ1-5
SATRGSVNQPQH
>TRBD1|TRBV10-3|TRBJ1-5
ASISPGQLFNQPQH
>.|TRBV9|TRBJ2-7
ASSQAPESRY
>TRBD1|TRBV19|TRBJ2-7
ASSTDRGLRSYEQY
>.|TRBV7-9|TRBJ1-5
ASSPAGQPQH
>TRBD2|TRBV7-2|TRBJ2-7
ASSFAGLAGREQY
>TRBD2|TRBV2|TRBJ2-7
ASSVPGTSDYEQY
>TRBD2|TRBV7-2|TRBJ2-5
ASSPSGRDSQETQY
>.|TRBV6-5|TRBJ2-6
ASSDVGRPGDGANVLT
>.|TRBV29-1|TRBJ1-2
SVRSEEWGVRYGYT
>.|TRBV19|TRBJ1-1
ASSIDHGGWGTEAF
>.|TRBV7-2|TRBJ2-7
ASSQETGSPYEQY
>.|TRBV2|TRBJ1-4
AGRLALATNEKLF
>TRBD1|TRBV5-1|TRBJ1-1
ASSQRTGGPMNTEAF
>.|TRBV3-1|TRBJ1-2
ASSQDSHGYT
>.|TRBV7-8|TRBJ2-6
ASSKGDVLT
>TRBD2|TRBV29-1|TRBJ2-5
SVEDLGGEETQY
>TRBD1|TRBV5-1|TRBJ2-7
ASSLGQGSEQY
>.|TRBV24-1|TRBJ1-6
ATSDSAGNSPLH
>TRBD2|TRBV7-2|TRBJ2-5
ASRARLLAETQY
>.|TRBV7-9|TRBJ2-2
ASTRVGELF
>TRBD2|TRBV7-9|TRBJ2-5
ASSLDWRGGLQETQY
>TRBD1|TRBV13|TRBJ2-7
ASRRLGTAYEQY
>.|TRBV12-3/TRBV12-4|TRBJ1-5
ASSFVGADQPQH
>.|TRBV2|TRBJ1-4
ASSELREGVGKLF
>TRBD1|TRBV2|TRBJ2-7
ATRTGTHEQY
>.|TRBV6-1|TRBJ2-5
AGSGGTLQETQY
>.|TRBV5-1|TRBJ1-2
ASSLEVPLPTFYGYT
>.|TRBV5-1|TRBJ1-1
ASSTGQTAEKAF
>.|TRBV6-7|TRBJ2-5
ASSYGGQGDKTQY
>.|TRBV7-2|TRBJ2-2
ASSSSLRGANTGELF
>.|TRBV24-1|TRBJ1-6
ATSKGVGSPLH
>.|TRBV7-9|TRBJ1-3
ASRQDSSSGNTIY
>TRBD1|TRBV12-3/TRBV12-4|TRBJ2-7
ASSGQGARYEQY
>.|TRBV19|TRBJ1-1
ASRTTGLSTEAF
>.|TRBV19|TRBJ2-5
ASGTSQETQY
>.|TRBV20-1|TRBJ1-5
SARQGWKPQH
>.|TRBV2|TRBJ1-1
ASGGTEAF
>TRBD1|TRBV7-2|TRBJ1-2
ASSGRQGARDYGYT
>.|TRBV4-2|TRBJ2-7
ASSQEFAPVSYEQY
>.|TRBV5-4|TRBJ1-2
ASSLSRAAYGYT
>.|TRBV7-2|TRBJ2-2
ASSRDSHTGELF
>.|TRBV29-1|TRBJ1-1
SGQGGAEAF
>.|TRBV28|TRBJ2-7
ASSPTAYSYEQY